This record covers a single TCR beta chain. No antigen is known for it. Per germline, CDR1 SEHNR and CDR2 FQNEAQ (reference sequence). Deletions cut 5 bases from V and 2 bases from J, with 18 bases between. The CDR3 extends over 16 amino acids. TCRdb analysed the reads with MiXCR anew, one entry per CDR3 protein. The table lists 110,000 to 150,000 distinct CDR3 sequences, roughly 32% of them singletons. The sample is drawn from a study of T cell repertoires in cytomegalovirus infection. For the study at large: Matching HLA type and CMV infection were both indicated by public TCR beta signatures.

The sample in question was CD8+ T cells from cultured PBMCs, obtained from culture after CMV antigen stimulation. The rearrangement joins TRBV7-9 to TRBJ1-2; D is uncertain. This TCR was sampled from a human donor in good health (CMV status not recorded). Some clones in this sample may be carry-over from other donors' samples. CDR3 sequence: CASSVSGNLGNYGYTF. The CDR3 DNA is TGTGCCAGCAGCGTCTCCGGAAATTTAGGCAACTATGGCTACACCTTC.